A selection of T cell receptor beta chains follows, all from one sample in a study of T cell responses to AZD1222 COVID-19 vaccine. Assay: immunoSEQ multiplex PCR; the TCRdb copy retains only in-frame clones and omits some. The repertoire holds about 69,000 clones, with approximately 87% as singletons. The material sequenced was peripheral blood, taken 28 days after the second AZD1222 dose. These receptors all come from an adult who received the AZD1222 COVID-19 vaccine. The CDR3 runs from the conserved cysteine through the conserved F or W. A D gene is named only where the DNA matches it firmly. Some rows mark clone size as missing; the rest say once, few, many or name a class of expanded clone.

V gene	J gene	clone size	D gene	CDR3 protein	CDR3 DNA
TRBV27	TRBJ2-1	NA	NA	CASSLSGPNEQFF	TGTGCCAGCAGTTTATCCGGCCCCAATGAGCAGTTCTTC
TRBV5-8	TRBJ2-3	once	TRBD2	CASSPGLAVTDTQYF	TGTGCCAGCAGCCCGGGACTAGCGGTCACAGATACGCAGTATTTT
TRBV2	TRBJ1-4	NA	NA	CASSVGGANEKLFF	TGTGCCAGCAGTGTAGGGGGGGCTAATGAAAAACTGTTTTTT
TRBV11-2	TRBJ2-7	NA	NA	CASSPNYLGEQYF	TGTGCCAGCAGCCCCAACTATTTAGGCGAGCAGTACTTC
TRBV5-1	TRBJ2-2	NA	NA	CASSLRPPGELFF	TGCGCCAGCAGCTTGAGGCCCCCCGGGGAGCTGTTTTTT
TRBV11-3	TRBJ1-2	medium-sized	TRBD1	CASSLEGRQGDYGYTF	TGTGCCAGCAGCTTGGAGGGCCGCCAGGGGGACTATGGCTACACCTTC
TRBV6-5	TRBJ2-7	NA	TRBD1	CASGTGSSYEQYF	TGTGCCAGCGGGACAGGAAGCTCCTACGAGCAGTACTTC
TRBV29-1	TRBJ1-1	NA	NA	CSASQGRAEAFF	TGCAGCGCCTCTCAGGGCCGCGCTGAAGCTTTCTTT
TRBV30	TRBJ1-2	NA	NA	CAWSSRGGYGYTF	TGTGCCTGGAGTAGTCGGGGTGGCTATGGCTACACCTTC
TRBV12-3/TRBV12-4	TRBJ2-1	NA	NA	CASSPDQGNEQFF	TGTGCCAGCAGCCCCGATCAGGGCAATGAGCAGTTCTTC
TRBV30	TRBJ2-1	NA	TRBD1	CAWSVGQGYEQFF	TGTGCCTGGAGTGTGGGACAGGGGTATGAGCAGTTCTTC
TRBV5-4	TRBJ1-1	NA	TRBD1	CASSPTGDRVEAFF	TGTGCCAGCAGTCCTACAGGGGATCGTGTTGAAGCTTTCTTT
TRBV5-1	TRBJ2-2	few	NA	CASSLGLSLGELFF	TGCGCCAGCAGCTTGGGCCTCTCCCTCGGGGAGCTGTTTTTT
TRBV19	TRBJ1-1	NA	NA	CASSPKTQGTEAFF	TGTGCCAGTAGTCCGAAAACTCAGGGAACTGAAGCTTTCTTT
TRBV19	TRBJ2-4	once	TRBD1	CASSRSPDRGSYTLAKNIQYF	TGTGCCAGTAGTAGATCGCCGGACAGGGGGAGTTACACTCTAGCCAAAAACATTCAGTACTTC
TRBV3-1/TRBV3-2	TRBJ1-6	NA	TRBD1	CASSPLSGGNSPLHF	TGTGCCAGCAGCCCCCTGTCAGGGGGCAATTCACCCCTCCACTTT
TRBV7-2	TRBJ2-1	NA	TRBD2	CASLLAGGNEQFF	TGTGCCAGCCTCTTAGCGGGAGGTAATGAGCAGTTCTTC
TRBV6-5	TRBJ1-2	NA	TRBD1	CASRYLQGANGYTF	TGTGCCAGCAGATACCTACAGGGGGCGAATGGCTACACCTTC
TRBV9	TRBJ1-2	NA	NA	CASSVRDPGQANYGYTF	TGTGCCAGCAGCGTACGAGACCCGGGCCAAGCTAACTATGGCTACACCTTC
TRBV6-5	TRBJ1-4	NA	NA	CASSYSTGHSEKLFF	TGTGCCAGCAGTTACTCGACCGGACACTCGGAAAAACTGTTTTTT